The 20 T cell receptor beta chains in this list originate from one sample, sequenced in a study of T-cell memory formation after mild COVID-19. TCRdb recomputed calls from the 5' RACE reads with MiXCR, one row per CDR3 protein. The data contain 300,000 to 400,000 distinct CDR3 sequences, around 27% of them singletons. Sequenced input: PBMCs or a T cell subset sorted from them (not recorded which). The receptors here all came from an adult woman who had mild COVID-19 (a few samples of this study predate the infection). Cell type and time point are not known.

The chain has TRBV25-1 and TRBJ2-6, with TRBD1 matching over 8 bases. Looked up from germline, CDR1 is MGHDK and CDR2 is SYGVNS. The CDR3 is 19 amino acids. The V and J ends lost 4 bases and 0 bases, in that order; junction bases with no gene match: 11. CDR3 nucleotide sequence: TGTGCCAGCAGTGCCCACGTGGGGACAGGTTCCTCTGGGGCCAACGTCCTGACTTTC. Its protein is CASSAHVGTGSSGANVLTF.

In its sample, this clonotype was seen a few times. This chain joins TRBV15 and TRBJ2-5; D gene ambiguous. CDR1 LNHNV and CDR2 YYDKDF come from the germline V gene (reference sequence). V dropped 0 bases and J dropped 4 bases, with 12 bases sitting between them. This CDR3 region has 15 residues. The CDR3 nucleotides are TGTGCCACCAGCAGAGATCCTAGTTATTCAGAGACCCAGTACTTC. Encoded protein: CATSRDPSYSETQYF.

This clonotype was counted a few times. The chain uses TRBV6-1 and TRBJ2-5, with D perhaps being TRBD1 or TRBD2 (5 bases each). Trimming removed 3 bases from V and 13 bases from J, with 18 bases in between. CDR1 MNHNS and CDR2 SASEGT come from the germline V gene. The length of the CDR3 is 13 residues. The CDR3 is CASSERGPGNWYF. The CDR3, as DNA: TGTGCCAGCAGTGAGAGGGGTCCGGGAAATTGGTACTTC.

This clonotype showed up just a few times. The rearrangement uses TRBV3-1 and TRBJ2-5; D is perhaps TRBD2 (5 bases). The CDR3 length is 14 residues. In germline, CDR1 is LGHDT, CDR2 YNNKEL (reference sequence). V gave up 2 bases and J gave up 2 bases, with 9 bases separating them. CDR3 bases: TGTGCCAGCAGCCAACGGGGAGTGCAAGAGACCCAGTACTTC. Amino acids: CASSQRGVQETQYF.

The chain employs TRBV10-3 and TRBJ2-1; TRBD2 aligns across 7 bases. The V gene's germline CDR1 is ENHRY and CDR2 SYGVKD. The CDR3 is 14 amino acids. V lost 2 bases and J lost 7; bases outside the gene matches: 5. Written as DNA, the CDR3 is TGTGCCATCAGTGAGCAAGGACTAGGGAATGAGCAGTTCTTC. It specifies CAISEQGLGNEQFF.

This clonotype was seen a few times. The rearrangement links TRBV29-1 to TRBJ2-5; D may be TRBD2 (6 bases). The CDR3 spans 13 residues. The germline gives CDR1 SQVTM, CDR2 ANQGSEA. V was shortened by 8 bases and J by 7 bases, with 20 bases between the two germline ends. The CDR3 region is CSLQVPPGGTQYF. The CDR3 DNA sequence: TGCAGCCTTCAAGTGCCCCCCGGGGGGACCCAGTACTTC.

This clonotype was observed at least ten times. The chain is built from TRBV12-3 or TRBV12-4 and TRBJ2-3; tentative D call: TRBD1 (6 bases). This CDR3 has 15 residues. Trimming shortened V by 4 bases and J by 2 bases, and 13 bases separated the two germline ends. The CDR3 nucleotides read TGTGCCAGCAGTTCCCCCGGACAGCTCACAGATACGCAGTATTTT. Amino acids: CASSSPGQLTDTQYF.

V is TRBV27 and J is TRBJ2-7, with D maybe TRBD1 (5 bases). This CDR3 is built from 12 residues. The germline CDR1 and CDR2 sequences are MNHEY and SMNVEV (reference sequence). The germline V and J ends were trimmed by 11 bases and 5 bases, with 16 bases remaining between them. As DNA, the CDR3 is TGTGCCTCTCAGGGCAGGGAAAACGAGCAGTACTTC. Amino acid sequence: CASQGRENEQYF.

This clonotype has just a few counts. The J gene is TRBJ2-7, the V gene TRBV5-5; 9 bases match TRBD1. This CDR3 is 18 amino acids long. The V and J ends lost 5 bases and 4 bases, in that order; junction bases with no gene match: 19. Germline lookup yields CDR1 SGHKS and CDR2 YYEKEE (reference sequence). The CDR3 DNA reads TGTGCCAGCAGTTATTATACCGGGACAGGGAAGGTTGGGTACGAGCAGTACTTC. This gives the protein CASSYYTGTGKVGYEQYF.

This chain joins TRBV20-1 and TRBJ2-2, with a weak D call TRBD2 (6 bases). CDR1 and CDR2 from the germline V gene are DFQATT and SNEGSKA (reference sequence). The V gene lost 0 bases and the J gene lost 5 bases, with 10 bases spanning the gap. The CDR3 consists of 14 residues. The CDR3 sequence: CSAREGGSTGELFF. The CDR3 DNA reads as TGCAGTGCTAGAGAGGGGGGAAGTACCGGGGAGCTGTTTTTT.

This clonotype was detected only a few times. The V gene is TRBV20-1, the J gene TRBJ2-2; no clear D. With 1 base removed from V and 0 bases from J, the gap between germline ends came to 12 bases. In germline, CDR1 is DFQATT, CDR2 SNEGSKA (reference sequence). This CDR3 comprises 16 residues. CDR3 coding DNA: TGCAGTGCTAGAGCGTCCGGGCTAGCGAACACCGGGGAGCTGTTTTTT. It translates to CSARASGLANTGELFF.

The chain employs TRBV20-1 and TRBJ2-1; a possible D gene is TRBD2 (6 bases). The ends were cut back, 5 bases at V and 5 bases at J, with 22 bases in the middle. This CDR3 contains 16 residues. Germline CDR1 DFQATT, CDR2 SNEGSKA (reference sequence). CDR3 DNA: TGCAGTGCTGCCGGGGTTAGCGGCCACTCACACAATGAGCAGTTCTTC. It specifies CSAAGVSGHSHNEQFF.

V and J are TRBV10-3 and TRBJ2-7; D is uncertain. This CDR3 has 13 amino acids. Trimming stripped 11 bases from V and 2 bases from J, with 16 bases between. The germline CDR1 and CDR2 sequences are ENHRY and SYGVKD. The CDR3 here is CAGSQSPTYEQYF. The CDR3 nucleotides are TGTGCCGGCAGCCAGTCCCCAACCTACGAGCAGTACTTC.

This clonotype was observed a handful of times. The chain carries TRBV2 and TRBJ2-1, with D possibly matching TRBD2 (7 bases). Germline V CDR1 and CDR2: SNHLY, FYNNEI. The V end lost 9 bases, the J end lost 0 bases, and 15 bases lay between the germline ends. The CDR3 consists of 15 residues. The CDR3 reads CARGGAGPSYNEQFF. DNA for the CDR3: TGTGCCAGAGGGGGGGCAGGACCCTCCTACAATGAGCAGTTCTTC.

This chain links TRBV29-1 with TRBJ1-3; 7 bases align to TRBD1. CDR1 and CDR2 from the germline V gene are SQVTM and ANQGSEA. There are 16 residues in the CDR3. J was trimmed by 0 bases and V by 7 bases; bases with no gene match: 12. CDR3 coding DNA: TGCAGCGCGACCCAGGGGGGCCCGAACTCTGGAAACACCATATATTTT. Protein sequence: CSATQGGPNSGNTIYF.

The chain uses TRBV20-1 and TRBJ2-7; 7 bases agree with TRBD1. Germline CDR1 DFQATT, CDR2 SNEGSKA (reference sequence). This CDR3 comprises 13 residues. V trimming: 6 bases; J trimming: 2 bases; junction bases outside the gene matches: 7. CDR3 in amino acids: CSAARTGAYEQYF. The CDR3 bases are TGCAGTGCAGCAAGGACAGGAGCCTACGAGCAGTACTTC.

The rearrangement uses TRBV18 and TRBJ2-7, with 12 positions matching TRBD2. This CDR3 is 16 amino acids long. Trimming cost V 3 bases and J 1 base; bases outside gene matches: 4. Germline V gene lookup returns CDR1 KGHSH and CDR2 LQKENI. The CDR3 here is CASSPPLAGGSYEQYF. In DNA form, the CDR3 reads TGTGCCAGCTCACCCCCCCTAGCGGGGGGGTCCTACGAGCAGTACTTC. The full variable domain, with the rest looked up from reference TRBV18 and TRBJ2-7, is NAGVMQNPRHLVRRRGQEARLRCSPMKGHSHVYWYRQLPEEGLKFMVYLQKENIIDESGMPKERFSAEFPKEGPSILRIQQVVRGDSAAYFCASSPPLAGGSYEQYFGPGTRLTVT.

This clonotype has just a few counts. V usage is TRBV6-1 and J usage is TRBJ1-5, with a possible D match to TRBD1 (5 bases). Germline values: CDR1 MNHNS, CDR2 SASEGT. CDR3 size: 17 residues. Trimming removed 6 bases from V and 0 bases from J, with 18 bases in between. In nucleotides, the CDR3 is TGTGCCAGCAGCCTCCGAGGGACGGATTATAGCAATCAGCCCCAGCATTTT. Translated: CASSLRGTDYSNQPQHF.

The J gene is TRBJ2-3, the V gene TRBV5-4; D is perhaps TRBD2 (5 bases). The CDR3 covers 14 residues. Germline V CDR1 and CDR2: SGHNT, YYREEE (reference sequence). The ends were cut back, 6 bases at V and 2 bases at J, with 13 bases in the middle. CDR3 loop: CASTLAGYTDTQYF. The CDR3, as DNA: TGTGCCAGCACCCTTGCGGGTTACACAGATACGCAGTATTTT. Using reference TRBV5-4 and TRBJ2-3 for the parts outside the CDR3, the full variable domain is ETGVTQSPTHLIKTRGQQVTLRCSSQSGHNTVSWYQQALGQGPQFIFQYYREEENGRGNFPPRFSGLQFPNYSSELNVNALELDDSALYLCASTLAGYTDTQYFGPGTRLTVL.

The chain is built from TRBV7-3 and TRBJ1-2; a possible D gene is TRBD1 (5 bases). The CDR3 is 14 residues long. Trimming removed 0 bases from V and 8 bases from J, with 13 bases in between. CDR1 is SGHTA, CDR2 FQGTGA, per germline. The CDR3, as DNA: TGTGCCAGCAGCTTAACGTTTCAGGGAGGCGGCTACACCTTC. Protein product: CASSLTFQGGGYTF.